This T cell receptor (beta chain) was observed in a study of CD8+CD57+ T cells in acquired aplastic anemia (dated by TCRdb to between 2018 and 2020). Describing the broader study: On average, sorted CD4+ and CD8+ cells yielded 2.5 to 3.5 ug of extracted DNA, with a range of roughly 0.18 to 30 ug. For healthy donor samples, the average read count was roughly 9.9 million for CD4+ cells and roughly 12 million for CD8+ cells. Overall study outcomes, separate from this receptor: Roughly 31 CD8+ CDR3 sequences were shared between patients and controls but appeared highly expressed in patients and within their immunodominant clones. No significant difference in CD8+ Simpson's diversity was found between patients and healthy controls (P=0.060).

Profiling of TCR beta VDJ combinations and CDR3 sequences used genomic DNA as the template. An Illumina HiSeq 2000 was the platform used for TCR repertoire sequencing. The authors' pipeline ran thus. Repertoires were assessed using TRBV/TRBJ rearrangement plots, CDR3 size and DJ length profiles, and Simpson's diversity index. Whichever DNA sequence was most abundant in the deep sequencing data was defined as the immunodominant clone. CDR3 amino acid sequences were screened for sharing across subjects and were compared with published repertoires and the VDJdb database. TCRdb cleaned the public reads at Q25 with fastp, built clones with MiXCR and kept in-frame beta chains. Identical CDR3 protein sequences are pooled into one entry, listed with their most common genes and DNA. These V and J calls rely on TCRdb rather than the paper's analysis. The sample records about 420,000 distinct CDR3 sequences, 65% to 75% of which are singletons. The ten largest make up 3.5% to 4.5% of the sample.

In the study, sorted CD4+ and CD8+ blood T cells from patients with severe aplastic anemia and from healthy subjects underwent deep sequencing of TCR repertoires. Ficoll-Paque density gradient centrifugation was used to isolate peripheral blood mononuclear cells. CD4+ and CD8+ T cells were sorted by FACS or magnetic beads before DNA extraction. As for this clonotype: This receptor's antigen is unknown. No base quality information exists; no much larger clone differs at one position.

The CDR3, cysteine through phenylalanine, is 14 amino acids long. Only the CDR3 portion is preserved as DNA: 42 bases, with reading frame beginning at the first base. The germline ends are 16 bases apart after V is trimmed by 6 bases and J by 8 bases. The germline V gene specifies ENHRY as CDR1 and SYGVKD as CDR2. The sequence links TRBV10-3 to TRBJ2-2; the D call is tentative, TRBD1 or TRBD2, as each matches 7 bases. This receptor was obtained from a human donor in good health, serving as a control. Sequenced sample: sorted CD4+, CD8+, or CD8+CD57+ T cells (not recorded which) from PBMCs. The nucleotide sequence reads TGTGCCATCAGAAGGGGAGGGGGCACTGGGGAGCTGTTTTTT. Its protein product is CAIRRGGGTGELFF.